This T cell receptor (beta chain) was sequenced for a study of T cells in Graves' hyperthyroidism and ophthalmopathy. In this sample, this clonotype turned up many times. The CDR3 is 14 amino acids. V shed 4 bases and J shed 1 base, with 10 bases lying between them. The V gene's germline CDR1 is SGHTA and CDR2 FQGTGA. Using RNA transcripts as the source, TCR beta CDR3 regions were amplified. First-round RT-PCR of the TCR CDR3 relied on the HTBI primer set. TCRdb ran MiXCR on the multiplex PCR reads and lists one entry per CDR3 protein. The sample includes hundreds of thousands of distinct CDR3 sequences, 14% to 15% of them seen just once.

The sequence was obtained from a man aged 18 to 30 with Graves' ophthalmopathy. The sample taken for sequencing was blood. The chain is built from TRBV7-3 and TRBJ2-5, with D tentatively TRBD2 (5 bases). The CDR3 coding sequence is TGTGCCAGCAGCTCAACCGGGGTCCAAGAGACCCAGTACTTC. It encodes CASSSTGVQETQYF.